This T cell receptor beta chain is from a study of blood T cell repertoires in COVID-19. The overall study: The United States, Italy and Spain provided the acute and convalescent COVID-19 samples. PBMCs, B-cell-depleted T cells, or T cells provided the cDNA or gDNA that made up the material.

Original handling: Amplification with reference gene primers provided the estimates of nucleated cell counts. Here immunoSEQ multiplex PCR was the method, and the copy in TCRdb shows in-frame clones only, minus some. V and J calls and clone size are given by that table; D and trimming were obtained from the DNA. There are some 220,000 clones in the sample; 84% occur only once, and about 4% lies in the top ten. This clone was detected only a few times. Germline lookup yields CDR1 DFQATT and CDR2 SNEGSKA (reference sequence). The trim removed 3 bases at V and 2 bases at J, leaving 4 bases unmatched. The CDR3 contains 13 residues.

This sequence joins TRBV20-1 and TRBJ2-7; TRBD2 matches 7 bases. The sequenced sample consisted of peripheral blood. This receptor was taken from a man over 45 with acute or convalescent COVID-19. In DNA, the CDR3 is TGCAGTGCTAGTGCGGGAGCGGCCTACGAGCAGTACTTC. It specifies CSASAGAAYEQYF.